Following are 25 T cell receptor beta chains from one sample sequenced in a study of shared clonotypes between healthy human individuals (dated by TCRdb to about 2020). To prepare the library, the immunoSEQ multiplex PCR assay was applied. TCRdb retrieved this table from immuneACCESS and kept in-frame rearrangements only. Not all clones are present; in checked studies, unresolved V genes account for under half, and no reason is known for the remainder. For this sample the table gives fewer than 1.4 million clones, of which around three quarters were detected only once. The ten largest clonotypes hold 0.55% to 0.7% of the sample. Source material: memory CD4+ T cells from PBMCs. According to the study, the label for this sample's cell subset or site signals: CD45RA-negative fraction. The receptors derive from a man between 18 and 35 years old in good health. Some clones in this sample may be carry-over from other donors' samples.

The chain couples TRBV28 to TRBJ1-1; D is ambiguous. Trimming removed 5 bases from V and 0 bases from J, with 22 bases in between. The germline V gene has CDR1 MDHEN and CDR2 SYDVKM. The CDR3 runs 18 residues. The CDR3 loop reads CASSGLTRGRSMNTEAFF. The CDR3 DNA is TGTGCCAGCAGTGGACTCACACGGGGAAGGAGCATGAACACTGAAGCTTTCTTT.

The V and J genes are TRBV2 and TRBJ2-7; D not certain. Germline-derived CDR1 and CDR2 are SNHLY and FYNNEI. Trimming stripped 5 bases from V and 3 bases from J, with 5 bases between. The CDR3 spans 11 residues. CDR3 nucleotide sequence: TGTGCCAGCAGTCGAGTCTACGAGCAGTACTTC. Its translation: CASSRVYEQYF.

The V and J genes are TRBV2 and TRBJ2-3; the match to TRBD2 covers 11 bases. The germline gives CDR1 SNHLY, CDR2 FYNNEI. CDR3 length: 15 amino acids. Trimming took 5 bases from V and 4 from J; bases not matched to a gene: 5. The CDR3 DNA reads as TGTGCCAGCAGTACCGGGACTAGCGGTCCAGATACGCAGTATTTT. Protein product: CASSTGTSGPDTQYF.

The rearrangement links TRBV6-1 to TRBJ1-4; 10 bases fit TRBD1. Germline lookup yields CDR1 MNHNS and CDR2 SASEGT. This CDR3 spans 15 amino acids. Trimming removed 6 bases from V and 7 bases from J; junction bases left unmatched: 8. The CDR3 sequence: CASSEGQGSGEKLFF. CDR3 coding DNA: TGTGCCAGCAGCGAGGGACAGGGGTCGGGTGAAAAACTGTTTTTT.

The sample holds a few counts of this clone. The chain combines TRBV30 with TRBJ2-7; possibly TRBD2 for D (5 bases). Germline CDR1 and CDR2: GTSNPN and SVGIG (reference sequence). The germline V and J ends were trimmed by 4 bases and 6 bases, with 16 bases remaining between them. The CDR3 sequence is 13 residues long. CDR3 sequence: CAWTKAAGIEQYF. The CDR3 DNA reads as TGTGCCTGGACTAAGGCGGCGGGTATCGAGCAGTACTTC.

The chain links TRBV6-6 to TRBJ2-5; D tentatively fits TRBD1 or TRBD2 (5 bases each). Germline V lookup: CDR1 MNHNY, CDR2 SVGAGI (reference sequence). The ends were cut back, 6 bases at V and 0 bases at J, with 11 bases in the middle. The CDR3 is made up of 14 amino acids. CDR3 coding DNA: TGTGCCAGCAGCTGGGGACCGGACCAAGAGACCCAGTACTTC. Translating gives CASSWGPDQETQYF.

This clone appeared a few times. The CDR3 loop reads CASSQDAASGSEYEQYF. CDR3 nucleotides: TGCGCCAGCAGCCAAGATGCGGCTAGCGGGAGTGAGTACGAGCAGTACTTC. The rearrangement uses TRBV4-3 and TRBJ2-7; 10 nucleotides match TRBD2. J gave up 4 bases and V 0 bases, and 9 bases lay outside the gene matches. The CDR3 contains 17 residues. Germline CDR1 LGHNA, CDR2 YSLEER.

This clone has just a few counts. The chain recombines TRBV9 with TRBJ2-5; the D is unclear. Trimming removed 2 bases at V and 2 bases at J, with 10 bases between. Germline CDR1 is SGDLS and CDR2 is YYNGEE. This CDR3 has 14 amino acids. The CDR3 sequence: CASSVNSNQETQYF. The CDR3 DNA reads TGTGCCAGCAGCGTCAACTCAAATCAAGAGACCCAGTACTTC.

This chain connects TRBV7-2 to TRBJ1-6; possible D gene TRBD1, 6 bases. Trimming stripped 4 bases from V and 8 bases from J, with 9 bases between. Germline loops: CDR1 SGHTA, CDR2 FQGNSA. This CDR3 has 13 residues. The CDR3 DNA is TGTGCCAGCAGCTGGGGGGCCGATTCACCCCTCCACTTT. It is translated as CASSWGADSPLHF. The full variable domain, in which reference TRBV7-2 and TRBJ1-6 provide the parts outside the CDR3, is GAGVSQSPSNKVTEKGKDVELRCDPISGHTALYWYRQSLGQGLEFLIYFQGNSAPDKSGLPSDRFSAERTGGSVSTLTIQRTQQEDSAVYLCASSWGADSPLHFGNGTRLTVT.

The chain's CDR3 is CASSGTSGSRNEQFF. Written as DNA, the CDR3 is TGTGCCAGCAGCGGGACTAGCGGGAGCCGAAATGAGCAGTTCTTC. This chain links TRBV25-1 with TRBJ2-1, with 14 nucleotides matching TRBD2. Trimming took 6 bases from V and 7 from J; bases not matched to a gene: 5. Germline V CDR1 and CDR2: MGHDK, SYGVNS. The CDR3 spans 15 residues.

V is TRBV5-1 and J is TRBJ1-2, with 8 bases lining up with TRBD1. The junction had 3 bases not matched to a gene; V was cut back by 0 bases and J by 8 bases. The germline gives CDR1 SGHRS, CDR2 YFSETQ. The CDR3 runs 13 residues. CDR3: CASSLETGAGYTF. CDR3 in DNA: TGCGCCAGCAGCTTGGAGACAGGGGCCGGCTACACCTTC.

The J gene is TRBJ2-3, the V gene TRBV27, with unresolved D. The CDR3 is 16 residues long. V shed 6 bases and J shed 1 base, with 17 bases lying between them. The germline V gene encodes CDR1 MNHEY and CDR2 SMNVEV (reference sequence). For the CDR3, the DNA is TGTGCCAGCAGCCCCCTCCTTGGAAGTGGCACAGATACGCAGTATTTT. Its translation is CASSPLLGSGTDTQYF.

In this sample, this clone turned up many times. The chain has TRBV7-9 and TRBJ1-3; D ambiguous. Germline V CDR1 and CDR2: SEHNR, FQNEAQ (reference sequence). V was clipped by 4 bases and J by 1 base, with 11 bases between them. This CDR3 comprises 15 residues. The chain's CDR3 is CASSSPVASGNTIYF. CDR3 DNA sequence: TGTGCCAGCAGCTCCCCAGTGGCTTCTGGAAACACCATATATTTT.

The chain has TRBV27 and TRBJ1-2, with 9 bases fitting TRBD1. J was trimmed by 1 base and V by 4 bases; bases with no gene match: 10. The CDR3 has 17 amino acids. The germline CDR1 and CDR2 sequences are MNHEY and SMNVEV (reference sequence). The CDR3, as DNA: TGTGCCAGCAGTTCCCCGTTCCGGGACAGGGATAACTATGGCTACACCTTC. The encoded protein is CASSSPFRDRDNYGYTF.

The DNA for the CDR3 is TGTGCCAGCAGTTCGGGACTAGCGGGATGGCAGCTGTTTTTT. Protein sequence: CASSSGLAGWQLFF. This chain connects TRBV6-5 to TRBJ2-2; 13 bases match TRBD2. CDR3 length: 14 residues. After removal of 4 bases from V and 12 bases from J, the junction contained 5 bases not matched to a gene. Per germline, CDR1 MNHEY and CDR2 SVGAGI.

The chain employs TRBV18 and TRBJ2-5, with 7 bases fitting TRBD1. CDR1 is KGHSH, CDR2 LQKENI, per germline. V trimming: 2 bases; J trimming: 3 bases; junction bases outside the gene matches: 6. The CDR3 is made up of 15 amino acids. DNA of the CDR3: TGTGCCAGCTCACCATCGACAGGGCTAAAAGAGACCCAGTACTTC. This translates into CASSPSTGLKETQYF.

The genes are TRBV7-2 and TRBJ2-1; D is perhaps TRBD2 (6 bases). This CDR3 contains 12 residues. Germline CDR1 reads SGHTA; CDR2 reads FQGNSA. V was shortened by 2 bases and J by 10 bases, with 9 bases between the two germline ends. As DNA, the CDR3 is TGTGCCAGCAGCTTAACCCGGGAGGAGCAGTTCTTC. This sequence encodes CASSLTREEQFF. Full variable domain (missing parts from reference TRBV7-2 and TRBJ2-1): GAGVSQSPSNKVTEKGKDVELRCDPISGHTALYWYRQSLGQGLEFLIYFQGNSAPDKSGLPSDRFSAERTGGSVSTLTIQRTQQEDSAVYLCASSLTREEQFFGPGTRLTVL.

The chain is built from TRBV28 and TRBJ2-5; perhaps TRBD1 as D (5 bases). Germline V gene lookup returns CDR1 MDHEN and CDR2 SYDVKM. There are 11 residues in the CDR3. DNA for the CDR3: TGTGCAGGGGCCTCGGAAGAGACCCAGTACTTC. This translates into CAGASEETQYF.

V usage is TRBV11-3 and J usage is TRBJ2-5; D is tentatively TRBD1 or TRBD2 (5 bases each). This CDR3 region has 14 residues. V was clipped by 4 bases and J by 4 bases, with 13 bases between them. The V gene's germline CDR1 is SGHNT and CDR2 YENEEA. The chain's CDR3 is CASSSRGVGETQYF. The CDR3 DNA follows: TGTGCCAGCAGCTCTAGGGGAGTAGGAGAGACCCAGTACTTC.

The chain links TRBV13 to TRBJ1-1; TRBD1 is a possible D gene (5 bases). Germline loops: CDR1 PRHDT, CDR2 FYEKMQ (reference sequence). V was clipped by 5 bases and J by 2 bases, with 12 bases between them. This CDR3 spans 14 amino acids. CDR3 nucleotide sequence: TGTGCCAGCAGCCACAGGTTCCTTAACACTGAAGCTTTCTTT. This encodes CASSHRFLNTEAFF.

This clone was seen at least ten times. This chain connects TRBV15 to TRBJ2-7; tentatively, D is TRBD1 (6 bases). This CDR3 contains 14 residues. Germline loops: CDR1 LNHNV, CDR2 YYDKDF (reference sequence). Trimming pared 0 bases from V and 2 bases from J, leaving 8 bases between. The CDR3 bases are TGTGCCACCAGCAGAGATCGGACAGCCTACGAGCAGTACTTC. It encodes CATSRDRTAYEQYF.

V usage is TRBV9 and J usage is TRBJ2-3, with 9 bases fitting TRBD2. This CDR3 contains 16 residues. Losses at the gene ends were 0 bases for V and 3 bases for J; bases not matched to a gene: 5. The V gene's germline CDR1 is SGDLS and CDR2 YYNGEE. The CDR3 sequence: CASSVEPAGGTDTQYF. In nucleotides, the CDR3 is TGTGCCAGCAGCGTAGAGCCAGCGGGAGGTACAGATACGCAGTATTTT.

The table lists this clone with many counts. This CDR3 is also generated by other DNA sequences in the sample. V and J are TRBV4-2 and TRBJ2-6; D remains unclear. Per the germline V gene, CDR1 is LGHNA and CDR2 is YNFKEQ. The V end was cut by 0 bases, the J end by 0 bases, with 6 bases between. This CDR3 spans 16 amino acids. CDR3 protein: CASSQDQSSGANVLTF. CDR3 nucleotides: TGTGCCAGCAGCCAAGATCAGAGCTCTGGGGCCAACGTCCTGACTTTC.

V is TRBV7-9 and J is TRBJ2-3; TRBD1 might be the D (7 bases). The CDR3 runs 16 residues. The V end lost 3 bases, the J end lost 6 bases, and 19 bases lay between the germline ends. Germline V lookup: CDR1 SEHNR, CDR2 FQNEAQ (reference sequence). The CDR3 reads CASSFQGGRGADTQYF. The CDR3 nucleotides read TGTGCCAGCAGCTTCCAGGGCGGCAGGGGGGCGGATACGCAGTATTTT.

This clone appeared once. The V call is TRBV5-1, the J call TRBJ1-1; D might be TRBD1 (6 bases). Trimming shortened V by 0 bases and J by 3 bases, and 9 bases separated the two germline ends. CDR3 length: 14 residues. Germline CDR1 is SGHRS and CDR2 is YFSETQ. DNA for the CDR3: TGCGCCAGCAGCTTGGTGGGGGCGGACACTGAAGCTTTCTTT. Translation: CASSLVGADTEAFF.